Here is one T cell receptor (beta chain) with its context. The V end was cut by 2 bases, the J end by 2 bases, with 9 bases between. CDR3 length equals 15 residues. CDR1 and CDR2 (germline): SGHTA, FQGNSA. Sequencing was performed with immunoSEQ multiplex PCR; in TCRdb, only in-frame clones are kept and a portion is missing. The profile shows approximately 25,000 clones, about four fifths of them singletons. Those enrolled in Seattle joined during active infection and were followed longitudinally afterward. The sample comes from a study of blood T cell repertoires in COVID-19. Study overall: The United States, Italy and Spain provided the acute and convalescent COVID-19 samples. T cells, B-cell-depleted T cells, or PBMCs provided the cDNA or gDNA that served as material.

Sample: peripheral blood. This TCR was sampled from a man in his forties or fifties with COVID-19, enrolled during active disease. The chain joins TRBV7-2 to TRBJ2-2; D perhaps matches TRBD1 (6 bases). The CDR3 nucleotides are TGTGCCAGCAGCTTAACAGGGATAAACACCGGGGAGCTGTTTTTT. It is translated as CASSLTGINTGELFF.